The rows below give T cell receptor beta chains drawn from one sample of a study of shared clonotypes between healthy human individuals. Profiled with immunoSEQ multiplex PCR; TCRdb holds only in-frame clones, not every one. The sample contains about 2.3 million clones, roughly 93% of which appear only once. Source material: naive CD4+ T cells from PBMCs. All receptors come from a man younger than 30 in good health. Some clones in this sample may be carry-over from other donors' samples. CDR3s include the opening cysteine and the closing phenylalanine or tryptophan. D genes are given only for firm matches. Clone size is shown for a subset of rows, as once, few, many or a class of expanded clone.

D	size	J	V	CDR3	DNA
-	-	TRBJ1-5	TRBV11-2	CASSPGYGQPQHF	TGTGCCAGCAGCCCCGGTTATGGACAGCCCCAGCATTTT
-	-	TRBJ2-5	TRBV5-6	CASSSDRSETQYF	TGTGCCAGCAGCTCGGACAGATCCGAGACCCAGTACTTC
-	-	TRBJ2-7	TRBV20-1	CSARGVYEQYF	TGCAGTGCTAGAGGAGTCTACGAGCAGTACTTC
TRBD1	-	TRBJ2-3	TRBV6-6	CASSYIGQGTDTQYF	TGTGCCAGCAGTTATATAGGACAGGGGACAGATACGCAGTATTTT
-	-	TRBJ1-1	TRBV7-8	CAVANLAGKSEAFF	TGTGCCGTTGCTAATTTAGCAGGGAAGAGTGAAGCTTTCTTT
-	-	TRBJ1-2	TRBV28	CASREQPGGAKGYTF	TGTGCCAGCAGAGAACAGCCCGGGGGCGCGAAAGGCTACACCTTC
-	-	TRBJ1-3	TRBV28	CASTLPSGNTIYF	TGTGCCAGCACTCTCCCTTCTGGAAACACCATATATTTT
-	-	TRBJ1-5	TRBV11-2	CASSLAPEGQPQHF	TGTGCCAGCAGCTTAGCCCCGGAGGGTCAGCCCCAGCATTTT
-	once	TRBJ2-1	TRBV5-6	CASSLFPGRTYNEQFF	TGTGCCAGCAGCTTGTTCCCGGGACGGACCTACAATGAGCAGTTCTTC
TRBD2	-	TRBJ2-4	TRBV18	CASSPNSGIASENIQYF	TGTGCCAGCTCACCCAACAGCGGGATCGCGTCGGAAAACATTCAGTACTTC
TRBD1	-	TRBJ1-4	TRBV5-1	CASSRNYPGQGAYGANEKLFF	TGCGCCAGCAGCAGAAACTATCCGGGACAGGGGGCTTATGGCGCTAATGAAAAACTGTTTTTT
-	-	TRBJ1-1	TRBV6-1	CASTREGGDTEAFF	TGTGCCAGTACAAGGGAGGGGGGGGACACTGAAGCTTTCTTT
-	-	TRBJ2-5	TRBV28	CASSFERRGSGVQETQYF	TGTGCCAGCAGTTTTGAACGGCGCGGTAGCGGAGTACAAGAGACCCAGTACTTC
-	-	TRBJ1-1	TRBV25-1	CASRSRVGTEAFF	TGTGCCAGCAGGAGTCGGGTGGGCACTGAAGCTTTCTTT
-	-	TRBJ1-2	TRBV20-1	CSAAGGGYTF	TGCAGTGCCGCCGGGGGGGGCTACACCTTC
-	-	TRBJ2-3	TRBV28	CASSFRGSDTQYF	TGTGCCAGCAGTTTCAGAGGCTCGGATACGCAGTATTTT
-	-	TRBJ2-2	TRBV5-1	CASMDPVNTGELFF	TGCGCCAGCATGGACCCGGTTAACACCGGGGAGCTGTTTTTT
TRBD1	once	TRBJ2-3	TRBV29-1	CSVESRLQGGPDTQYF	TGCAGCGTTGAAAGTAGATTACAGGGGGGCCCAGATACGCAGTATTTT